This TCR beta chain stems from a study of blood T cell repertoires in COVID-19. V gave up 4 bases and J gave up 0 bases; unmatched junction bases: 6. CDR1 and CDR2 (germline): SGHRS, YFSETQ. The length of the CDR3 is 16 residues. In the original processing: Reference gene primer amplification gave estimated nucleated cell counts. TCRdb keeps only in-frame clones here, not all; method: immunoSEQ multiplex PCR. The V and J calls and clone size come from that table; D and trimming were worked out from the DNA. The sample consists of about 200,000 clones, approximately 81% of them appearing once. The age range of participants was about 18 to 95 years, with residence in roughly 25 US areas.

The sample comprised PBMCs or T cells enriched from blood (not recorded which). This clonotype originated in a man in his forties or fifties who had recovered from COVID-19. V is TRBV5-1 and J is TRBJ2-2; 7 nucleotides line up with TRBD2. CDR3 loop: CASSPDGRSNTGELFF. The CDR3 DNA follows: TGCGCCAGCAGCCCCGACGGGAGGTCGAACACCGGGGAGCTGTTTTTT.